This T cell receptor beta chain appears in the sequencing data of a study of shared clonotypes between healthy human individuals. Study in general: The plates for each donor numbered three CD4 naive, three CD4 memory, two CD8 naive and one CD8 memory.

The CDR3 has 14 amino acids. The germline V gene has CDR1 LNHDA and CDR2 SQIVND (reference sequence). Trimming left V 0 bases short and J 7 bases short, with 12 bases between. Sequenced by immunoSEQ multiplex PCR; TCRdb stores in-frame clones only, minus some. Here the sample spans hundreds of thousands of clones, around 67% being singletons. The J gene is TRBJ1-2, the V gene TRBV19, with D uncertain. The sequence derives from a woman in her 30s in good health. The specimen was memory CD4+ T cells sorted from blood. Subset given: CD45RA-negative fraction. The CDR3 DNA sequence: TGTGCCAGTAGTATAGAGACGGCAGTGCGTGGCTACACCTTC. Amino acids: CASSIETAVRGYTF. Together with reference TRBV19 and TRBJ1-2, the CDR3 gives the full variable domain: DGGITQSPKYLFRKEGQNVTLSCEQNLNHDAMYWYRQDPGQGLRLIYYSQIVNDFQKGDIAEGYSVSREKKESFPLTVTSAQKNPTAFYLCASSIETAVRGYTFGSGTRLTVV.